This TCR beta chain is from a study of Ad26.COV2.S vaccination and SARS-CoV-2 variants. Treatment of the sample: roughly 20 received Ad26.COV2.S at low or high dose, single or two shots; about 5 received placebo; per-sample allocation not given. Sampling was done on day 63 after the first vaccine or placebo injection. Some clones are missing from TCRdb's copy, which holds only in-frame ones; the method was immunoSEQ multiplex PCR. This sample has 200,000 to 250,000 clones, with 88% found just once. The source material was peripheral blood, sampled in a trial of Ad26.COV2.S vaccine versus placebo. This TCR was recovered from a person aged 18-60 years who received the Ad26.COV2.S COVID-19 vaccine or a placebo.

This chain's CDR3 is CASSREGETQYF. As DNA, the CDR3 is TGTGCCAGCAGCCGGGAAGGAGAGACCCAGTACTTC. J is TRBJ2-5 and V is TRBV2, with D possibly TRBD2 on 5 matching bases. This CDR3 is built from 12 residues. Germline CDR1 is SNHLY and CDR2 is FYNNEI. Trimming took off 6 bases at V and 4 bases at J, with 9 bases between the two ends.